The clone carrying this T cell receptor (beta chain) was counted once. Its antigen is as yet unknown. The source of the sample is a study of T cell responses to AZD1222 COVID-19 vaccine. The CDR3 length is 12 residues. V lost 7 bases and J lost 4, with 10 bases in between. The assay was immunoSEQ multiplex PCR, and TCRdb's table has in-frame clones only and misses some. The sample has approximately 140,000 clones, 89% seen once; the top ten hold about 5%. Study-wide points: Clonal diversity may have been underestimated, and the donors were mostly white British, with more females than males. The CD4 TCRs associated with vaccination extended across spike and predominated at 160-218 and 743-854.

V and J are TRBV12-3 or TRBV12-4 and TRBJ1-1; D call uncertain. The sequencing here drew on peripheral blood, taken on day 0 of AZD1222 vaccination. The origin of this receptor is an adult in good health. The CDR3 DNA reads TGTGCCAGCATTCGGGGAGGCACTGAAGCTTTCTTT. This codes for CASIRGGTEAFF.